This T cell receptor (beta chain) came from a study of T-cell reconstitution after alpha-beta-depleted transplantation in children. This clonotype was recorded a few times. Preparation of the TCRbeta library was carried out with unique molecular identifiers. TCRdb re-derived calls from the PCR reads in MiXCR, one entry per CDR3 protein. The table lists over 400,000 distinct CDR3 sequences, around 12% of them singletons. CDR3 length: 15 residues. CDR1 is MGHRA and CDR2 is YSYEKL in the germline V gene. Trimming left V 6 bases short and J 3 bases short, with 15 bases between. The TCR sequence derives from a human donor who donated a stem cell graft to a child with combined immunodeficiency. This sample comprised PBMCs from the stem cell graft donor, obtained from the stem cell graft. This rearrangement joins TRBV4-1 to TRBJ2-1, with D perhaps being TRBD1 or TRBD2 (5 bases each). The CDR3 loop reads CASRSRGANYNEQFF. CDR3 in DNA: TGCGCCAGCAGATCGAGGGGCGCGAACTACAATGAGCAGTTCTTC.